This T cell receptor (beta chain) was sequenced during a study of blood T cell repertoires in COVID-19. Study processing details: Amplifying reference gene primers gave estimates of nucleated cell counts. The repertoire was sequenced with immunoSEQ multiplex PCR; TCRdb's copy has only in-frame clones and lacks some. Clone size and the V and J calls come from that table; the DNA yielded D and trimming. The sample has over 150,000 clones; roughly 84% are singletons. V was shortened by 0 bases and J by 2 bases, with 14 bases between the two germline ends. The CDR3 extends over 16 amino acids. The V gene's germline CDR1 is SGHRS and CDR2 YFSETQ.

The sample comprised peripheral blood. V and J are TRBV5-1 and TRBJ2-5, with TRBD2 as a possible D gene (6 bases). The source is a woman aged 60-75 years with COVID-19, enrolled during active disease. The CDR3 sequence: CASSLARGMGQETQYF. The CDR3, as DNA: TGCGCCAGCAGCTTGGCCCGCGGGATGGGGCAAGAGACCCAGTACTTC.